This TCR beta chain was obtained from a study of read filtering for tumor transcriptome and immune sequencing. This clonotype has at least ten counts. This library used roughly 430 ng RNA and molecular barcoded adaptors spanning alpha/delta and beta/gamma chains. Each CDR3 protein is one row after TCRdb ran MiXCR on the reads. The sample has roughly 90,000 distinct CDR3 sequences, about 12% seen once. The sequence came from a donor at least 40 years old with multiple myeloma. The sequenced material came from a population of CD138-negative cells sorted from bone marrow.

This chain's CDR3 is CSAPDTLNSPLHF. In nucleotides, the CDR3 is TGCAGTGCTCCTGACACCCTGAATTCACCCCTCCACTTT. The chain recombines TRBV20-1 with TRBJ1-6; D not resolved. Germline V lookup: CDR1 DFQATT, CDR2 SNEGSKA (reference sequence). V lost 5 bases and J lost 7, with 12 bases in between. The CDR3 is made up of 13 amino acids.